This T cell receptor (beta chain) appears in the sequencing data of a study of blood T cell repertoires in COVID-19. Study context: Sources were T cells, B-cell-depleted T cells, or PBMCs; the material itself was cDNA or gDNA.

This study enrolled people aged roughly 18 to 89 from about 24 US geographic areas. As concerns this clone: This sample also contains other DNA sequences that code for the same CDR3.

V lost 4 bases, J lost 0 bases, and 6 bases lay in between. The CDR3 extends over 14 amino acids. Germline assignment: CDR1 MNHEY and CDR2 SMNVEV (reference sequence). Under the authors' procedure: Estimation of nucleated cell counts was performed using reference gene primer amplification. Some clones are missing from TCRdb's copy, which holds only in-frame ones; the method was immunoSEQ multiplex PCR. That table is the source of V, J and clone size, and D and trimming were worked out from the DNA. The data show 310,000 or so clones, approximately 91% seen once. The V gene is TRBV27, the J gene TRBJ1-4, with a possible D match to TRBD1 (6 bases). Input material: PBMCs or T cells enriched from blood (not recorded which). This receptor was identified in a woman in her forties who had recovered from COVID-19. The CDR3 reads CASSSGATNEKLFF. DNA for the CDR3: TGTGCCAGCAGTTCAGGGGCAACTAATGAAAAACTGTTTTTT.